What follows is one T cell receptor (beta chain) and its context. This entry belongs to a study of shared clonotypes between healthy human individuals. The CDR3 covers 16 residues. Per the germline V gene, CDR1 is SGHRS and CDR2 is YFSETQ. J was trimmed by 0 bases and V by 0 bases; bases with no gene match: 6. Method: immunoSEQ multiplex PCR; TCRdb's copy keeps in-frame clones and lacks some. The sample contains millions of clones, 85% to 95% of which appear only once. The chain carries TRBV5-1 and TRBJ2-7; 7 bases agree with TRBD2. The sequence was obtained from a man younger than 30 in good health. Sequenced sample: naive CD4+ T cells sorted from blood. Subset given: CD45RA+ positively selected. The CDR3 bases are TGCGCCAGCAGCTTGGCCAGCGGGGTGGGCTCCTACGAGCAGTACTTC. Residues: CASSLASGVGSYEQYF. Looking up the rest from reference TRBV5-1 and TRBJ2-7 gives the full variable domain: KAGVTQTPRYLIKTRGQQVTLSCSPISGHRSVSWYQQTPGQGLQFLFEYFSETQRNKGNFPGRFSGRQFSNSRSEMNVSTLELGDSALYLCASSLASGVGSYEQYFGPGTRLTVT.